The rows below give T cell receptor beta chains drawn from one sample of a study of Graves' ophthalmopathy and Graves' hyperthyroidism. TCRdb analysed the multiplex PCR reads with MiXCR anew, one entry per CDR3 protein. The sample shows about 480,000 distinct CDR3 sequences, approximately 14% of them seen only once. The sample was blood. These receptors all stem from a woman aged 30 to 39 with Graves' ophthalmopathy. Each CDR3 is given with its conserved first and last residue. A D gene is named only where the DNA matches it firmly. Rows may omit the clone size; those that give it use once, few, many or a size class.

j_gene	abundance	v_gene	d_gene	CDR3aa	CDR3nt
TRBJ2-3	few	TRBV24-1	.	CATSDFGGGTDTQYF	TGTGCCACCAGTGATTTTGGTGGAGGCACAGATACGCAGTATTTT
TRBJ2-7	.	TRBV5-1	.	CASSLEGGVHSYEQYF	TGCGCCAGCAGCTTGGAAGGGGGGGTACACTCCTACGAGCAGTACTTC
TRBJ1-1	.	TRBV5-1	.	CASRNREANTEAFF	TGCGCCAGCAGGAACAGGGAGGCGAACACTGAAGCTTTCTTT
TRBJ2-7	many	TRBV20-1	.	CSASHLSYEQYF	TGCAGTGCTAGTCATCTATCCTACGAGCAGTACTTC
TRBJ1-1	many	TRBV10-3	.	CAISESGQGTEAFF	TGTGCCATCAGTGAGTCAGGGCAGGGCACTGAAGCTTTCTTT
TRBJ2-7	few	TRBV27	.	CASSPGSPGPLLYEQYF	TGTGCCAGCAGTCCAGGGTCTCCCGGGCCCTTACTATACGAGCAGTACTTC
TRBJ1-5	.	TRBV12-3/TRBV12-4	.	CASSLVTVSLLHF	TGTGCCAGCAGTTTAGTGACAGTATCTCTCCTGCATTTT
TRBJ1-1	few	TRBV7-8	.	CASSLLGIDTEAFF	TGTGCCAGCAGCTTACTAGGGATTGACACTGAAGCTTTCTTT
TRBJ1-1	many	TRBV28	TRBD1	CASTPGQGTTEAFF	TGTGCCAGCACCCCCGGACAGGGCACCACTGAAGCTTTCTTT
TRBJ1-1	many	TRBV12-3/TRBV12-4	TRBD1	CASRSGQGATEAFF	TGTGCCAGCAGGTCGGGACAGGGGGCTACTGAAGCTTTCTTT
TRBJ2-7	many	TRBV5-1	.	CASGRGPSYEQYF	TGCGCCAGCGGAAGAGGTCCCTCCTACGAGCAGTACTTC
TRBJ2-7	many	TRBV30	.	CAWSGQGSSYEQYF	TGTGCCTGGAGTGGGCAGGGCAGCTCCTACGAGCAGTACTTC
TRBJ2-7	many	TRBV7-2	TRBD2	CASSSLLAGFEQYF	TGTGCCAGCAGCTCTCTACTAGCGGGTTTCGAGCAGTACTTC
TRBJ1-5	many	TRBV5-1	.	CASSLVGDVGQPQHF	TGCGCCAGCAGCTTGGTGGGGGATGTCGGGCAGCCCCAGCATTTT
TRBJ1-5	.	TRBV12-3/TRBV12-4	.	CASQVSPQPQHF	TGTGCCAGCCAAGTTTCACCTCAGCCCCAGCATTTT
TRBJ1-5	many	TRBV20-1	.	CSARPYNQPQHF	TGCAGTGCCCGGCCGTACAATCAGCCCCAGCATTTT
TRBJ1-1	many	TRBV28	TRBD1	CASSFLGGGGDTEAFF	TGTGCCAGCAGTTTCCTCGGAGGGGGCGGGGACACTGAAGCTTTCTTT
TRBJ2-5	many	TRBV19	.	CASSLANGLDGGTQYF	TGTGCCAGTAGCCTCGCGAACGGACTGGACGGCGGGACCCAGTACTTC
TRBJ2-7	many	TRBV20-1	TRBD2	CSAPGGYGYYEQYF	TGCAGTGCGCCGGGGGGGTACGGTTACTACGAGCAGTACTTC
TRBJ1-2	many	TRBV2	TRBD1	CASSETGGNYGYTF	TGTGCCAGCAGTGAAACAGGGGGTAACTATGGCTACACCTTC
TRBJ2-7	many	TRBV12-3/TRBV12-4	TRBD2	CASSPRRTLAGEQYF	TGTGCCAGCAGTCCTCGACGGACACTAGCGGGCGAGCAGTACTTC
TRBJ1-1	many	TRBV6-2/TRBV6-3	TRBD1	CASSLQGQTEAFF	TGTGCCAGCAGTTTACAGGGACAGACTGAAGCTTTCTTT
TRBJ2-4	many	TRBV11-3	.	CASSLDGTNIQYF	TGTGCCAGCAGCTTAGACGGGACAAACATTCAGTACTTC
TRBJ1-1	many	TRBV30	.	CAATRAGTEAFF	TGTGCCGCCACTCGGGCGGGCACTGAAGCTTTCTTT
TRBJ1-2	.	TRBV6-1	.	CASSEAGREGYTF	TGTGCCAGCAGTGAAGCTGGCAGGGAGGGCTACACCTTC
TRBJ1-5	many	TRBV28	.	CASSHGGGNQPQHF	TGTGCCAGCAGCCACGGTGGCGGCAATCAGCCCCAGCATTTT
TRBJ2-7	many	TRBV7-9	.	CASAPPRRGEQYF	TGTGCCAGCGCCCCCCCACGCCGGGGGGAGCAGTACTTC
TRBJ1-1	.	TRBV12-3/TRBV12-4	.	CASSFPTRNTEAFF	TGTGCCAGCAGTTTTCCCACACGGAACACTGAAGCTTTCTTT
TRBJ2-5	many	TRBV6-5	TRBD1	CASQLGWDRKETQYF	TGTGCCAGCCAGTTAGGGTGGGACAGGAAAGAGACCCAGTACTTC
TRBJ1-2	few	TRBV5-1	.	CASSSGQAGYGYTF	TGCGCCAGCAGCTCCGGACAAGCAGGCTATGGCTACACCTTC
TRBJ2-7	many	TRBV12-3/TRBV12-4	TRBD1	CASSWDRGRDEQYF	TGTGCCAGCAGCTGGGACAGGGGGCGCGACGAGCAGTACTTC
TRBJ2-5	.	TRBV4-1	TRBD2	CASSQRGLAAQETQYF	TGCGCCAGCAGCCAGAGGGGACTAGCCGCTCAAGAGACCCAGTACTTC
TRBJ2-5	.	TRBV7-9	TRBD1	CASSLTGTGGETQYF	TGTGCCAGCAGCTTAACCGGGACAGGGGGAGAGACCCAGTACTTC
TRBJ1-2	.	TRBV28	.	CASSSWKREGYTF	TGTGCCAGCAGCTCATGGAAGAGAGAGGGCTACACCTTC
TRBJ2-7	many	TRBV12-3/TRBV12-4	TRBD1	CASSSHRGKVNEQYF	TGTGCCAGCAGTTCGCACAGGGGAAAGGTTAACGAGCAGTACTTC
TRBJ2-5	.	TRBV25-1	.	CASTGSKETQYF	TGTGCCAGCACGGGGAGTAAGGAGACCCAGTACTTC
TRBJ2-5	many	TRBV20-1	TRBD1	CSAGLGTGEETQYF	TGCAGTGCTGGCCTTGGGACAGGCGAAGAGACCCAGTACTTC
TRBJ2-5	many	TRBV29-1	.	CSVDRVSGETQYF	TGCAGCGTTGACAGGGTATCGGGTGAGACCCAGTACTTC
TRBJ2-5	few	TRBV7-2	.	CASSFSRVQETQYF	TGTGCCAGCAGCTTTTCCAGGGTTCAAGAGACCCAGTACTTC
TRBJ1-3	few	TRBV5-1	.	CASSLMGAQGEAGNTIYF	TGCGCCAGCAGCTTGATGGGGGCCCAGGGCGAGGCTGGAAACACCATATATTTT
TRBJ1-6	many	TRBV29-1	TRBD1	CSVDAGGTSPLHF	TGCAGCGTTGACGCAGGGGGCACTTCACCCCTCCACTTT
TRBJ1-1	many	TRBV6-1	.	CASSERAGPVAFF	TGTGCCAGCAGTGAAAGGGCAGGGCCGGTTGCTTTCTTT
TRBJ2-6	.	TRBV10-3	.	CAISESTGRSGPGANVLTF	TGTGCCATCAGTGAGTCAACAGGGAGGTCCGGGCCGGGGGCCAACGTCCTGACTTTC
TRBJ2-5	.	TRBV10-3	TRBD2	CAISDRGLAGGPWQETQYF	TGTGCCATCAGTGACCGGGGACTAGCGGGGGGGCCCTGGCAAGAGACCCAGTACTTC
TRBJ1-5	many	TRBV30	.	CAFKYSNQPQHF	TGTGCCTTCAAGTATAGCAATCAGCCCCAGCATTTT
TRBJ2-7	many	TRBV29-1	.	CSVVAGAEQYF	TGCAGCGTTGTCGCAGGGGCCGAGCAGTACTTC
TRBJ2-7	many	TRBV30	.	CAWRVASSYEQYF	TGTGCCTGGAGAGTGGCCAGTTCCTACGAGCAGTACTTC
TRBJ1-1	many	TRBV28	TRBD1	CASREGGWEAFF	TGTGCCAGCAGAGAAGGGGGCTGGGAAGCTTTCTTT